Shown below are 17 T cell receptor beta chains from a single sample sequenced in a study of tumor and adjacent non-tumor tissue in lung cancer. TCRbeta libraries were built with three rounds of nested PCR, modified from ARM-PCR. TCRdb called the multiplex PCR reads again in MiXCR, with one record for every CDR3 protein. The data hold some 99,000 distinct CDR3 sequences, with 62% observed a single time. RNA was extracted from bulk tissue without any cell sorting. Distant lung tissue was collected more than 3 cm away from the tumor edge. Sequences were obtained from distant non-tumor lung tissue. The receptors were gathered from a man aged 60 to 69 with non-small cell lung cancer.

With regard to this clonotype: This could be a read error, since a much larger clone is one nucleotide away. V is TRBV7-9 and J is TRBJ1-5; D gene ambiguous. In germline, CDR1 is SEHNR, CDR2 FQNEAQ (reference sequence). The CDR3 totals 14 residues. The CDR3 nucleotides read TGTGCCAGCAGCCGCACTAATAGCGATCATCCCCAGCATTTT. Residues: CASSRTNSDHPQHF. Full variable domain (missing parts from reference TRBV7-9 and TRBJ1-5): DTGVSQNPRHKITKRGQNVTFRCDPISEHNRLYWYRQTLGQGPEFLTYFQNEAQLEKSRLLSDRFSAERPKGSFSTLEIQRTEQGDSAMYLCASSRTNSDHPQHFGDGTRLSIL.

Here the CDR3 reads CSSSTGYEQYF. The CDR3 nucleotides are TGCAGCTCCAGCACGGGATACGAGCAGTACTTC. V and J are TRBV29-1 and TRBJ2-7; weak D call: TRBD2 (5 bases). The CDR3 has 11 amino acids. V was pared by 8 bases and J by 4 bases, with 12 bases between. Germline lookup yields CDR1 SQVTM and CDR2 ANQGSEA.

In regard to this clonotype: The CDR3 end shows no conserved phenylalanine or tryptophan, and so a read error is likely. No DNA is shown, since the ends of the CDR3 on it are uncertain; the CDR3 is the one TCRdb lists. This chain connects TRBV11-3 to TRBJ2-1; the D call of TRBD2 is as the table states it, not checked on the DNA. The CDR3 sequence runs 15 residues, both termini included. CDR1 and CDR2 from the germline V gene are SGHNT and YENEEA. CDR3 residues: CASSVRAGGQNEQFI.

Many counts were recorded for this clonotype. The chain employs TRBV20-1 and TRBJ2-1; D not certain. The CDR3 totals 12 residues. Germline V gene sequence: CDR1 DFQATT, CDR2 SNEGSKA (reference sequence). V dropped 0 bases and J dropped 7 bases, with 7 bases sitting between them. As DNA, the CDR3 is TGCAGTGCTAGAGATATGGTTAATGAGCAGTTCTTC. It codes for CSARDMVNEQFF.

Points on this clonotype: The junction and the germline gene differ at one end; a read error may be behind it. The rearrangement links TRBV6-1 to TRBJ1-5; D is undetermined. Looked up from germline, CDR1 is MNHNS and CDR2 is SASEGT. The CDR3 is made up of 15 amino acids. The CDR3 region is CDSNATKGSNQPQHF. DNA for the CDR3: TGTGACAGCAATGCCACAAAGGGAAGCAATCAGCCCCAGCATTTT.

The J gene is TRBJ2-7, the V gene TRBV12-3 or TRBV12-4, with TRBD1 identical over 11 bases. This CDR3 region has 17 residues. V lost 9 bases, J lost 4 bases, and 17 bases stayed unmatched. In nucleotides, the CDR3 is TGTGCCAGGAGTACCACGATGGACAGGGGGCGAGGTTACGAGCAGTACTTC. It yields the protein CARSTTMDRGRGYEQYF.

This clonotype occurred once. One base away lies a much larger clone, so this may be a sequencing read error. J is TRBJ2-1 and V is TRBV2, with TRBD1 matching 7 bases. Germline-derived CDR1 and CDR2 are SNHLY and FYNNEI. V shed 1 base and J 6 bases; nucleotides not matched to a gene: 9. This CDR3 comprises 16 residues. CDR3 in DNA: TGTGCCAGCAGTGAAGAGGTACAGGGGATGGGCAATGAGCAGTTCTTC. This translates into CASSEEVQGMGNEQFF.

In regard to this clonotype: Since a much larger clone is just one base distant, this may be a read error. V gene TRBV20-1 combines with J gene TRBJ2-5; D is ambiguous. Germline values: CDR1 DFQATT, CDR2 SNEGSKA (reference sequence). The CDR3 is 11 residues long. The V and J ends lost 3 bases and 4 bases respectively, with 6 bases between them. The CDR3 protein is CSARTVETQYF. In nucleotides, the CDR3 is TGCAGTGCTAGGACGGTAGAGACCCAGTACTTC.

A note on this clonotype: The junction shows a germline mismatch at one end, possibly a read error. The chain uses TRBV12-3 or TRBV12-4 and TRBJ2-7, with TRBD1 as a possible D gene (5 bases). The CDR3 contains 12 residues. In DNA form, the CDR3 reads TGTGCCAGGAGTTTAAGGGGTCACGAGCAATACTTC. Residues: CARSLRGHEQYF.

This clonotype was seen many times. The rearrangement uses TRBV5-4 and TRBJ2-4; D might be TRBD1 (6 bases). Trimming removed 4 bases at V and 5 bases at J, with 13 bases between. The CDR3 runs 14 residues. Germline V gene lookup returns CDR1 SGHNT and CDR2 YYREEE (reference sequence). CDR3 residues: CASSPGTHENIQYF. As DNA, the CDR3 is TGTGCCAGCAGCCCCGGGACACACGAAAACATTCAGTACTTC.

With respect to this clonotype: A read error may produce the germline difference seen at one junction end. The gene calls are TRBV29-1 and TRBJ1-3, with 7 bases lining up with TRBD1. The CDR3 covers 15 residues. CDR1 SQVTM and CDR2 ANQGSEA come from the germline V gene. The CDR3 DNA reads as TGCAGCGTTAGAGCGGGACAGAACTCTGGAAACACCATATGTTTT. It specifies CSVRAGQNSGNTICF. The full variable domain, its missing parts supplied by reference TRBV29-1 and TRBJ1-3, is SAVISQKPSRDICQRGTSLTIQCQVDSQVTMMFWYRQQPGQSLTLIATANQGSEATYESGFVIDKFPISRPNLTFSTLTVSNMSPEDSSIYLCSVRAGQNSGNTICFGEGSWLTVV.

As regards this clonotype: It may be a read error: a sequence one base away is much more abundant. The chain is built from TRBV6-6 and TRBJ1-2, with 8 bases fitting TRBD1. CDR1 is MNHNY, CDR2 SVGAGI, per germline (reference sequence). V gave up 11 bases and J gave up 3 bases; unmatched junction bases: 14. The CDR3 loop spans 15 amino acids. CDR3 nucleotides: TGTGCCGGCACCTCCCCGCAGGGGGCTTACTATGGCTACACCTTC. It yields the protein CAGTSPQGAYYGYTF.

As regards this clonotype: The conserved phenylalanine or tryptophan is not found at the CDR3 terminus, so this likely reflects a read error. This sequence joins TRBV6-6 and TRBJ2-1, with unresolved D. V was trimmed by 9 bases and J by 5 bases, leaving 14 bases between them. The CDR3 loop spans 13 amino acids. CDR1 is MNHNY, CDR2 SVGAGI, per germline (reference sequence). CDR3 protein: CARSTRSNNEQFS. The CDR3 nucleotides read TGTGCCAGAAGCACCAGGAGCAACAATGAGCAGTTCTCC.

As concerns this clonotype: A read error may produce the germline difference seen at one junction end. This chain joins TRBV30 and TRBJ2-3; D not resolved. Germline loops: CDR1 GTSNPN, CDR2 SVGIG (reference sequence). This CDR3 is 12 amino acids long. The CDR3 reads CATGPPADTPYF. The CDR3 DNA sequence: TGTGCCACGGGTCCGCCAGCAGATACGCCGTATTTT.

Worth noting for this clonotype: A much bigger clone sits one base away, suggesting this may be a read error. This rearrangement joins TRBV14 to TRBJ1-6; D is possibly TRBD1 (6 bases). This CDR3 region has 12 residues. CDR1 and CDR2 from the germline V gene are SGHDN and FVKESK. The CDR3 spells CASTRGDSALHF. As DNA, the CDR3 is TGTGCCAGTACAAGGGGGGATTCAGCCCTCCACTTT.

This clonotype occurred a few times. The CDR3: CSARDLRGQSYEQYF. CDR3 DNA sequence: TGCAGTGCTAGAGATCTAAGGGGGCAGTCCTACGAGCAGTACTTC. This chain connects TRBV20-1 to TRBJ2-7; 7 nucleotides align to TRBD1. V was pared by 0 bases and J by 1 base, with 6 bases of the junction left unmatched. Germline values: CDR1 DFQATT, CDR2 SNEGSKA (reference sequence). The CDR3 contains 15 residues.

The rearrangement uses TRBV11-3 and TRBJ2-5; D unclear. CDR1 and CDR2 (germline): SGHNT, YENEEA. The CDR3 loop spans 12 amino acids. Trimming shortened V by 6 bases and J by 5 bases, and 10 bases separated the two germline ends. Here the CDR3 DNA reads TGTGCCAGCAGTCATTGCCATGAGACCCAGTACTTC. This codes for CASSHCHETQYF.